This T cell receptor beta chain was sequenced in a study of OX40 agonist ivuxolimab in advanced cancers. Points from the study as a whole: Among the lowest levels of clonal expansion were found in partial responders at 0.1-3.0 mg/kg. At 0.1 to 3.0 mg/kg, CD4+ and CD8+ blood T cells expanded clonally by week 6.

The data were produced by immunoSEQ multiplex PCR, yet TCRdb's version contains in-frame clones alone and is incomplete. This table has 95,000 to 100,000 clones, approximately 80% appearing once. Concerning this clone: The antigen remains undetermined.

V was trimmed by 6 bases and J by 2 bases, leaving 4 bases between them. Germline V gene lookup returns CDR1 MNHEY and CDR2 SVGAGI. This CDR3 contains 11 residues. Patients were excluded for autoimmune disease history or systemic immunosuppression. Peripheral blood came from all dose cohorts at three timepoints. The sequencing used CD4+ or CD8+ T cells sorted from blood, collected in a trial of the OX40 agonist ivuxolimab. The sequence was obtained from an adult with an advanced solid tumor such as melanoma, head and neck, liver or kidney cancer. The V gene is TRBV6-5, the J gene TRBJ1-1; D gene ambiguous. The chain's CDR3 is CASSSNTEAFF. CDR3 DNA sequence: TGTGCCAGCAGCTCAAACACTGAAGCTTTCTTT.